This TCR beta chain was identified in a study of blood T cell repertoires in COVID-19. Study processing details: The authors estimated nucleated cell counts from reference gene primer amplification. Assay: immunoSEQ multiplex PCR; the TCRdb copy retains only in-frame clones and omits some. For V, J and clone size, that table is used; D and trimming come from the DNA. In the table there are about 250,000 clones, roughly 83% of which are singletons. The CDR3 is 15 residues long. Looked up from germline, CDR1 is MNHEY and CDR2 is SVGAGI. V lost 7 bases, J lost 0 bases, and 7 bases stayed unmatched. This clonotype was sampled from a woman at least 80 years old with COVID-19, enrolled during active disease. Input material: peripheral blood. The chain uses TRBV6-5 and TRBJ2-3; 7 bases align to TRBD2. The CDR3 sequence is CASIPRGFSTDTQYF. In DNA, the CDR3 is TGTGCCAGCATCCCGCGGGGGTTTAGCACAGATACGCAGTATTTT.